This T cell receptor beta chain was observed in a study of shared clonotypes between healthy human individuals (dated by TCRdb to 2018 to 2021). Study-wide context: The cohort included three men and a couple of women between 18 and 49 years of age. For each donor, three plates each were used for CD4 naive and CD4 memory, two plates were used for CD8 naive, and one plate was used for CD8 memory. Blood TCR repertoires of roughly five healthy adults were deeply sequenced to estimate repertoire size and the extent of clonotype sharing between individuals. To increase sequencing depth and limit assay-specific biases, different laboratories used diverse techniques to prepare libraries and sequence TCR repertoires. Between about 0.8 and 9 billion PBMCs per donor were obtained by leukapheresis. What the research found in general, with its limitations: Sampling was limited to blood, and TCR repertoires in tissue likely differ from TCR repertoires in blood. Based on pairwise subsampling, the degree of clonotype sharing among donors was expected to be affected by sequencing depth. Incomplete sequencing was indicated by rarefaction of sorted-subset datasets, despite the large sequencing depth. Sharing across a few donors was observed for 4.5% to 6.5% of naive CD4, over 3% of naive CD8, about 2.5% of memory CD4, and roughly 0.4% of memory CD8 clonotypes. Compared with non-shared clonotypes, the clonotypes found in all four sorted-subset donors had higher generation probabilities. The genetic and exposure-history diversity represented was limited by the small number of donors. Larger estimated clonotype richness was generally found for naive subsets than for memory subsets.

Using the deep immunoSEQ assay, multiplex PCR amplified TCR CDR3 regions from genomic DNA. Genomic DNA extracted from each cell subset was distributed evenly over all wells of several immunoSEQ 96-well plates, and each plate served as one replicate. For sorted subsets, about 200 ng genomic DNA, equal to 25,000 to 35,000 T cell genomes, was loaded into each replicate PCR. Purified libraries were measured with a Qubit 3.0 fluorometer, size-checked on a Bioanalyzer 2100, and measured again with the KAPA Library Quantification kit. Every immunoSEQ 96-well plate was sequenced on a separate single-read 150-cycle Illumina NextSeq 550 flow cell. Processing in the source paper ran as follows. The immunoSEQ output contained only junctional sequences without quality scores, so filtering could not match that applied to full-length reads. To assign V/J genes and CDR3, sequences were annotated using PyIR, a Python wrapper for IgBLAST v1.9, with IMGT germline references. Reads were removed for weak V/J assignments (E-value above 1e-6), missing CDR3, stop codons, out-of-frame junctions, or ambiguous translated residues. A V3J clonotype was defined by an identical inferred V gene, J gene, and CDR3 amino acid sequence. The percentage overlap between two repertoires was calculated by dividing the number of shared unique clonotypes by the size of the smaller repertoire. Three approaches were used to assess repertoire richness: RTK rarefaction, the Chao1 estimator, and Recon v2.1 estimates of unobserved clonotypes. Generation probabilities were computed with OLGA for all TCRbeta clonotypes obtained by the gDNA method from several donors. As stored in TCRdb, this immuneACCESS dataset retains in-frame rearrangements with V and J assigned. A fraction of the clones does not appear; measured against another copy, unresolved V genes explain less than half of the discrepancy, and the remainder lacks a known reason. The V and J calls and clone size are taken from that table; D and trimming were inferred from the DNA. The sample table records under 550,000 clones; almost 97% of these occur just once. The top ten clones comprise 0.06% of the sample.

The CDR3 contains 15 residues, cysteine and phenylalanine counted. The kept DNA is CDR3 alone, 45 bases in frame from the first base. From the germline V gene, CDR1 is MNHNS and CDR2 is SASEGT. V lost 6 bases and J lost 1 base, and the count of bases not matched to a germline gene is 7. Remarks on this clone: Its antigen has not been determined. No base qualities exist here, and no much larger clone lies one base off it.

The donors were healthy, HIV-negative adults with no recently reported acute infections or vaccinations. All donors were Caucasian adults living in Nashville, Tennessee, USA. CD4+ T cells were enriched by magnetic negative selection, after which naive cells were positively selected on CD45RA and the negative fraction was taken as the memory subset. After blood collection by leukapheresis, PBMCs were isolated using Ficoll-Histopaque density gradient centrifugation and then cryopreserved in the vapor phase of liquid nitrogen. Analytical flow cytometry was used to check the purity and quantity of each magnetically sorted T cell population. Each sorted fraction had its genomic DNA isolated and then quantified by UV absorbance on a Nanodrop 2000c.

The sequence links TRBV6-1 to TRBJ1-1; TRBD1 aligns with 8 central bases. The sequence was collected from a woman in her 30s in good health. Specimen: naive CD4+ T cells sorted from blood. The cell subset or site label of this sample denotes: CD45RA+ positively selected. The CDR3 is CASRLSDRGNTEAFF. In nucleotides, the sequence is TGTGCCAGCAGACTTTCCGACAGGGGGAACACTGAAGCTTTCTTT.